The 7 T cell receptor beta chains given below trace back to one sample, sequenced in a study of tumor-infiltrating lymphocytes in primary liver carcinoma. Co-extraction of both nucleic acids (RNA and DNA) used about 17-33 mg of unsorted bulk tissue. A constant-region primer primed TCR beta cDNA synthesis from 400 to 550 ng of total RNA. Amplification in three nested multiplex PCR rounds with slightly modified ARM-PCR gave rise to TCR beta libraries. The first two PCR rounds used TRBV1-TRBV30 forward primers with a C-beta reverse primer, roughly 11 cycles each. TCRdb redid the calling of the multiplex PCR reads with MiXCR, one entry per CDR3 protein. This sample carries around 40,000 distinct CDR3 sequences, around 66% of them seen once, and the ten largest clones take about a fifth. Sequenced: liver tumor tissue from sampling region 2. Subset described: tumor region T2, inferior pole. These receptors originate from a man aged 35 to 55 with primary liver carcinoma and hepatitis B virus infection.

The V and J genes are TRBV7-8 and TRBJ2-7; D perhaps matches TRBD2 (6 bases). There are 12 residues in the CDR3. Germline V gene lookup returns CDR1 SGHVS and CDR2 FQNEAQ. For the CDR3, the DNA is TGTATCAGCAGCGCCGGGGGTGACGAGCAGTACTTC. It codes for CISSAGGDEQYF.

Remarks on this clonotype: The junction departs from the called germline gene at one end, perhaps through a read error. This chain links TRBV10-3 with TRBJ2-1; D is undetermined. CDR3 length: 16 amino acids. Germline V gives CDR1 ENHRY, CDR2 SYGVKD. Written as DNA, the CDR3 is TGTGCCGTCAGTGATACGCTAGTAGGAGAGTACAATGAGCAGTTCTTC. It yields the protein CAVSDTLVGEYNEQFF.

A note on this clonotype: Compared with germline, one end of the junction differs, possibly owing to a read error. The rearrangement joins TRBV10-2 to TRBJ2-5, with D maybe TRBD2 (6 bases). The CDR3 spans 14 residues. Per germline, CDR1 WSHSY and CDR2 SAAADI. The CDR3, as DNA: TGCGCCAGCAGTGCGGCGGGACGACAAGAGGCCCAGCACTTC. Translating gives CASSAAGRQEAQHF.

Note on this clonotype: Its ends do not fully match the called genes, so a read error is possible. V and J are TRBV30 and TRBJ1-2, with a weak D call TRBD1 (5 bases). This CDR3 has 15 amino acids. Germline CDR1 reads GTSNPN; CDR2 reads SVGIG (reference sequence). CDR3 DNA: TGTGCCCGGAGTGTACAGCAGGGAGCCAACTATGGCTACACCTTC. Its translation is CARSVQQGANYGYTF.

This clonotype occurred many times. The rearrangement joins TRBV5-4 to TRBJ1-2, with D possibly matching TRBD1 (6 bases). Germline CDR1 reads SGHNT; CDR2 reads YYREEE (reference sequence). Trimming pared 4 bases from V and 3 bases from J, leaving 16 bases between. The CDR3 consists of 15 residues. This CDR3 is CASSPGGAVDYGYTF. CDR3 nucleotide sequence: TGTGCCAGCAGCCCGGGGGGGGCAGTGGACTATGGCTACACCTTC.

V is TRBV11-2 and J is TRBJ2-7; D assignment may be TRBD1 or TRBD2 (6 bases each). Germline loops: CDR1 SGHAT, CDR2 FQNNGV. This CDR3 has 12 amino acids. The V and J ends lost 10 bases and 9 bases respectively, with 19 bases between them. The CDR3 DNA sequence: TGTGCCAACAGTCCCGGGGGCTACATGCAGTACTTC. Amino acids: CANSPGGYMQYF.

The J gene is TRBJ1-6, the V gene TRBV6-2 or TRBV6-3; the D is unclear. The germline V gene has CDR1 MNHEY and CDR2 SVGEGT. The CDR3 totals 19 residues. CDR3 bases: TGTACCAACAGTTACTCGAGGTTCCGGACGGTTAAGCGCGAGTCACCCCTCCACTTT. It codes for CTNSYSRFRTVKRESPLHF.